Shown below are 16 T cell receptor beta chains from a single sample sequenced in a study of T cell repertoires in cytomegalovirus infection. TCRdb analysed the reads with MiXCR anew, one entry per CDR3 protein. There are about 190,000 distinct CDR3 sequences in the sample; about a tenth occur only once, and about 4.2% lies in the top ten. The sample consisted of PBMCs. The source is a human donor in good health (CMV status not recorded). Some clones in this sample may be carry-over from other donors' samples.

This clonotype showed up many times. The V and J genes are TRBV6-2 or TRBV6-3 and TRBJ1-5, with a possible D match to TRBD1 (6 bases). Germline CDR1 is MNHEY and CDR2 is SVGEGT. This CDR3 has 18 residues. Trimming took off 2 bases at V and 1 base at J, with 18 bases between the two ends. The CDR3 here is CASSYRHLGAVSNQPQHF. The CDR3 coding sequence is TGTGCCAGCAGTTACCGACACTTGGGGGCGGTGAGCAATCAGCCCCAGCATTTT.

In its sample, this clonotype was seen a few times. This chain uses TRBV7-2 with TRBJ2-1; 9 positions match TRBD1. V was clipped by 4 bases and J by 5 bases; unmatched bases: 12. The CDR3 runs to 17 residues. Germline CDR1 SGHTA, CDR2 FQGNSA. The CDR3 DNA follows: TGTGCCAGCAGCTGGGCTCCGGGACAGGGTAGGGACAATGAGCAGTTCTTC. Its protein is CASSWAPGQGRDNEQFF.

The chain links TRBV15 to TRBJ2-3, with 10 bases aligning to TRBD2. Germline assignment: CDR1 LNHNV and CDR2 YYDKDF (reference sequence). This CDR3 comprises 16 residues. Trimming cost V 0 bases and J 2 bases; bases outside gene matches: 2. CDR3 residues: CATSRDSGGLTDTQYF. As DNA, the CDR3 is TGTGCCACCAGCAGAGATAGCGGGGGGCTCACAGATACGCAGTATTTT.

This clonotype was observed a few times. The rearrangement joins TRBV20-1 to TRBJ2-4, with D perhaps given as TRBD1 or TRBD2 (5 bases each). Germline V lookup: CDR1 DFQATT, CDR2 SNEGSKA (reference sequence). V was trimmed by 3 bases and J by 11 bases, leaving 11 bases between them. The CDR3 extends over 11 amino acids. CDR3 sequence reads: CSASSMGVQYF. The CDR3 bases are TGCAGTGCTAGTTCCATGGGGGTTCAGTACTTC.

The chain recombines TRBV12-3 or TRBV12-4 with TRBJ2-7, with a weak D call TRBD1 (6 bases). This CDR3 contains 13 residues. V was pared by 5 bases and J by 1 base, with 9 bases between. CDR3 nucleotides: TGTGCCAGCAGTGCACAGGGATCCTACGAGCAGTACTTC. Amino acid sequence: CASSAQGSYEQYF.

This clonotype was seen repeatedly, ten times or more. The chain is built from TRBV5-1 and TRBJ2-2, with D perhaps TRBD1 (5 bases). The CDR3 length is 15 residues. V dropped 3 bases and J dropped 1 base, with 10 bases sitting between them. CDR1 and CDR2 from the germline V gene are SGHRS and YFSETQ. In nucleotides, the CDR3 is TGCGCCAGCAGCTCCATCGGACAGAACACCGGGGAGCTGTTTTTT. Amino acid sequence: CASSSIGQNTGELFF.

In regard to this clonotype: Given the absence of the conserved phenylalanine or tryptophan at the CDR3 end, a read error is likely. This rearrangement joins TRBV7-2 to TRBJ2-7; D remains ambiguous. The CDR3 extends over 12 amino acids. The germline V and J ends were trimmed by 2 bases and 3 bases, with 5 bases remaining between them. Germline loops: CDR1 SGHTA, CDR2 FQGNSA. CDR3 region: CASSLYSYEQYL. As DNA, the CDR3 is TGTGCCAGCAGCTTATACAGCTACGAGCAGTACCTC.

This sequence joins TRBV27 and TRBJ1-5; no reliable D call. The CDR3 is 14 amino acids. The V gene's germline CDR1 is MNHEY and CDR2 SMNVEV (reference sequence). Trimming took off 7 bases at V and 5 bases at J, with 15 bases between the two ends. The CDR3 DNA is TGTGCCAGCAAACCTCTGGAGGGCTATCAGCCCCAGCATTTT. This translates into CASKPLEGYQPQHF.

The chain links TRBV2 to TRBJ2-7, with a weak D call TRBD1 (5 bases). V lost 4 bases to trimming and J lost 0 bases, with 16 bases between them. The CDR3 spans 16 residues. Germline V gene lookup returns CDR1 SNHLY and CDR2 FYNNEI. In DNA, the CDR3 is TGTGCCAGCAGTGGGTCAGTCCAGGGCGGCTCCTACGAGCAGTACTTC. This sequence encodes CASSGSVQGGSYEQYF.

The chain couples TRBV6-2 or TRBV6-3 to TRBJ2-4, with D perhaps matching TRBD1 (6 bases). V was cut by 5 bases and J by 10 bases, with 9 bases left in between. Germline assignment: CDR1 MNHEY and CDR2 SVGEGT. The length of the CDR3 is 11 residues. Written as DNA, the CDR3 is TGTGCCAGCAGTCCCGACAGGATTCAGTACTTC. It specifies CASSPDRIQYF.

The chain has TRBV6-1 and TRBJ2-7, with 9 bases aligning to TRBD1. Germline CDR1 and CDR2: MNHNS and SASEGT. Germline trimming cut 5 bases from V and 4 bases from J; bases unmatched to any gene: 3. The CDR3 is made up of 13 amino acids. The CDR3 nucleotides are TGTGCCAGCAGTCGACAGGGGGTTTACGAGCAGTACTTC. It is translated as CASSRQGVYEQYF.

This clonotype showed up many times. The CDR3 region has the DNA TGTGCCAGCAGCTTGGAAGCTAGCTATGAGCAGTTCTTC. It translates to CASSLEASYEQFF. The chain carries TRBV7-9 and TRBJ2-1; TRBD2 is a possible D gene (5 bases). Deletions cut 3 bases from V and 8 bases from J, with 11 bases between. There are 13 residues in the CDR3. The V gene's germline CDR1 is SEHNR and CDR2 FQNEAQ (reference sequence).

This clonotype was observed a few times. This chain connects TRBV11-2 to TRBJ2-3; 11 bases line up with TRBD2. Per the germline V gene, CDR1 is SGHAT and CDR2 is FQNNGV. The CDR3 has 16 residues. The trim removed 5 bases at V and 3 bases at J, leaving 7 bases unmatched. This chain's CDR3 is CASSPVAGGHTDTQYF. CDR3 DNA sequence: TGTGCCAGCAGCCCGGTAGCGGGGGGGCATACAGATACGCAGTATTTT.

The J gene is TRBJ1-1, the V gene TRBV6-4; no firm D call. CDR3 size: 13 residues. Germline V CDR1 and CDR2: MRHNA, SNTAGT. V gave up 4 bases and J gave up 8 bases, with 14 bases separating them. CDR3 coding DNA: TGTGCCAGCAGTGTTGAAAGGAATATGGAAGCTTTCTTT. The encoded protein is CASSVERNMEAFF.

The V and J genes are TRBV5-6 and TRBJ2-7; no clear D gene. Germline CDR1 reads SGHDT; CDR2 reads YYEEEE. The CDR3 is 15 amino acids. V was shortened by 4 bases and J by 0 bases, with 14 bases between the two germline ends. CDR3 DNA sequence: TGTGCCAGCAGCGATGGTCAACTCAACTCCTACGAGCAGTACTTC. This encodes CASSDGQLNSYEQYF.

The chain links TRBV19 to TRBJ2-3; D gene uncertain. This CDR3 comprises 13 residues. CDR1 is LNHDA and CDR2 is SQIVND in the germline V gene (reference sequence). V lost 3 bases and J 4 bases, leaving 8 bases between the germline ends. This chain's CDR3 is CASSIGIPDTQYF. For the CDR3, the DNA is TGTGCCAGTAGTATTGGGATACCAGATACGCAGTATTTT.